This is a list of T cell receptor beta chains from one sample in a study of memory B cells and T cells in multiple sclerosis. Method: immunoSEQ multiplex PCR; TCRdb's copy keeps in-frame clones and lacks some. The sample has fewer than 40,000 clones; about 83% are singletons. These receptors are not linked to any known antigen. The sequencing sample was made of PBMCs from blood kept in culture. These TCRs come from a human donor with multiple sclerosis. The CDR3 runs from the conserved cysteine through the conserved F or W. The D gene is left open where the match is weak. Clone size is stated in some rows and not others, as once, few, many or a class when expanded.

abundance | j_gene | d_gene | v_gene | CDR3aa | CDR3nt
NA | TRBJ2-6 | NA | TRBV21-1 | CASSKAEGRSGANVLTF | TGTGCCAGCAGCAAAGCGGAAGGCCGCTCTGGGGCCAACGTCCTGACTTTC
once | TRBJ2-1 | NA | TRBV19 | CASSIGSLNEQFF | TGTGCCAGTAGTATAGGTAGTCTCAATGAGCAGTTCTTC
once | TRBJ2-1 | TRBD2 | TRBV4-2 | CASSQEPGLAYNEQFF | TGTGCCAGCAGCCAAGAACCGGGACTAGCTTACAATGAGCAGTTCTTC
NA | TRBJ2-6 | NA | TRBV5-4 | CASSLGADLSGANVLTF | TGTGCCAGCAGCTTGGGAGCGGACCTCTCTGGGGCCAACGTCCTGACTTTC
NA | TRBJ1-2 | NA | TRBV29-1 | CSVENPRFYYGYTF | TGCAGCGTTGAAAATCCCCGGTTTTACTATGGCTACACCTTC
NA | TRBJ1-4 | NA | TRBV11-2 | CASSLDQAPRVDEKLFF | TGTGCCAGCAGCTTAGACCAGGCGCCGAGGGTGGATGAAAAACTGTTTTTT
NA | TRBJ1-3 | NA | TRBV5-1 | CASSLAGGSGNTIYF | TGCGCCAGCAGCTTGGCCGGAGGCTCTGGAAACACCATATATTTT
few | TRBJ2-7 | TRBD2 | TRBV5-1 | CASSLRLLAGGTYEQYF | TGCGCCAGCAGCTTGCGACTACTAGCGGGGGGCACCTACGAGCAGTACTTC
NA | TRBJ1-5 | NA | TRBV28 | CASTPSGVSNQPQHF | TGTGCCAGCACCCCCTCCGGGGTTAGCAATCAGCCCCAGCATTTT
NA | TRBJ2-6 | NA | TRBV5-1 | CASSLTAGKHSGANVLTF | TGCGCCAGCAGCCTTACGGCAGGGAAACACTCTGGGGCCAACGTCCTGACTTTC
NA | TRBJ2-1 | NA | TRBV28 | CASSLGASYNEQFF | TGTGCCAGCAGTTTAGGAGCCTCGTACAATGAGCAGTTCTTC
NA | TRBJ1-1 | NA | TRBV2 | CASSATDTEAFF | TGTGCCAGCAGTGCGACGGACACTGAAGCTTTCTTT
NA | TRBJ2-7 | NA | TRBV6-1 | CASRPVAGSGQYF | TGTGCCAGCAGACCAGTGGCCGGGTCGGGGCAGTACTTC
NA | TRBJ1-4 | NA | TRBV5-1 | CASQDTYRENNEKLFF | TGCGCCAGCCAAGATACCTACAGGGAAAATAATGAAAAACTGTTTTTT
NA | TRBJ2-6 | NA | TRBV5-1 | CASSLALMIPGAGANVLTF | TGCGCCAGCAGCTTGGCCTTGATGATCCCAGGGGCTGGGGCCAACGTCCTGACTTTC
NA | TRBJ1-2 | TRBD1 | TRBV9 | CASSEGGQIYGYTF | TGTGCCAGCAGCGAGGGGGGACAGATCTATGGCTACACCTTC
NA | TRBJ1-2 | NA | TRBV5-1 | CASSLNSANYGYTF | TGCGCCAGCAGCTTGAATTCCGCTAACTATGGCTACACCTTC
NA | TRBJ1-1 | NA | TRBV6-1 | CASTSGPAGAEAFF | TGTGCCAGCACCTCGGGCCCCGCGGGCGCTGAAGCTTTCTTT
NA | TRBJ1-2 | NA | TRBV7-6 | CASSAGPGPNYGYTF | TGTGCCAGCAGCGCCGGACCGGGCCCTAACTATGGCTACACCTTC
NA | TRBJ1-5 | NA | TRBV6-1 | CASSEALSGSNQPQHF | TGTGCCAGCAGTGAAGCGCTATCAGGAAGCAATCAGCCCCAGCATTTT
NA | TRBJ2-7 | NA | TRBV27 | CASSYPGAGSYEQYF | TGTGCCAGCAGTTACCCCGGGGCAGGGAGCTACGAGCAGTACTTC
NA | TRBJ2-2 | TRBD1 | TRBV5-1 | CASSLVARGNVAGELFF | TGCGCCAGCAGCTTGGTAGCCAGGGGGAATGTCGCCGGGGAGCTGTTTTTT
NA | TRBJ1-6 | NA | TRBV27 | CASSLEGRGWSPLHF | TGTGCCAGCAGTTTAGAGGGCCGAGGGTGGTCACCCCTCCACTTT
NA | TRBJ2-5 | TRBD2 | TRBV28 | CASSIGLVDGQETQYF | TGTGCCAGCAGCATAGGACTAGTTGACGGACAAGAGACCCAGTACTTC
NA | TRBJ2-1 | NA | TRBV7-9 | CASSGHLSSYNEQFF | TGTGCCAGCAGCGGACACTTGAGCTCCTACAATGAGCAGTTCTTC
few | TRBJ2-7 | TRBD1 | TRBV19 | CASSGTGAAGYEQYF | TGTGCCAGTAGTGGGACAGGGGCGGCCGGGTACGAGCAGTACTTC
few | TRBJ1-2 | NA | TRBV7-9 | CASSLGSGGYTF | TGTGCCAGCAGCTTAGGCAGTGGAGGCTACACCTTC
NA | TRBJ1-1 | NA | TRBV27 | CASSLSAGTGTEAFF | TGTGCCAGCAGTTTATCCGCGGGCACCGGCACTGAAGCTTTCTTT
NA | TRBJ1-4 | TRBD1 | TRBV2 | CASSDRGTANEKLFF | TGTGCCAGCAGTGATCGTGGGACAGCTAATGAAAAACTGTTTTTT
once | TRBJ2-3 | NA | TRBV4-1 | CASSQDSFGTRDTQYF | TGCGCCAGCAGCCAAGATTCTTTCGGTACCCGGGATACGCAGTATTTT
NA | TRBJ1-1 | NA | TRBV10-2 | CASSGTVNTEAFF | TGCGCCAGCAGTGGGACGGTGAACACTGAAGCTTTCTTT
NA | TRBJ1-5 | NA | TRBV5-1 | CASSLEGGNQPQHF | TGCGCCAGCAGCTTGGAAGGAGGCAATCAGCCCCAGCATTTT
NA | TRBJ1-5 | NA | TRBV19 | CASSGQTGFQPQHF | TGTGCCAGTAGTGGGCAGACGGGGTTTCAGCCCCAGCATTTT
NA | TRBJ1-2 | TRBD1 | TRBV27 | CASRGQGAIGYTF | TGTGCCAGCAGGGGACAGGGGGCGATTGGCTACACCTTC
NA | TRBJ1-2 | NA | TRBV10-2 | CASSSSPYNYGYTF | TGCGCCAGCTCATCCTCCCCTTACAACTATGGCTACACCTTC
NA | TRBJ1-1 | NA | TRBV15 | CATSRDLSPGTEAFF | TGTGCCACCAGCAGAGATCTTTCCCCGGGCACTGAAGCTTTCTTT
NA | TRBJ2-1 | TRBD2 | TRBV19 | CASSKLAGYEQFF | TGTGCCAGTAGTAAACTAGCGGGATATGAGCAGTTCTTC
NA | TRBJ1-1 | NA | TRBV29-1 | CSALRPTAEAFF | TGCAGCGCCCTCCGCCCGACAGCTGAAGCTTTCTTT
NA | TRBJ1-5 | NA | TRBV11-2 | CASSSEGSNQPQHF | TGTGCCAGCAGCTCCGAGGGGAGCAATCAGCCCCAGCATTTT
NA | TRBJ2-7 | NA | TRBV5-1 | CASSLDRVSYEQYF | TGCGCCAGCAGCTTGGACAGGGTTTCCTACGAGCAGTACTTC
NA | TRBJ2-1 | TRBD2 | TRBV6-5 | CASSYVAGGPWEQFF | TGTGCCAGCAGTTATGTAGCGGGGGGGCCGTGGGAGCAGTTCTTC
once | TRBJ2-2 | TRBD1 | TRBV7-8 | CASSSRRTGMPGELFF | TGTGCCAGCAGCTCCCGGCGGACAGGGATGCCCGGGGAGCTGTTTTTT
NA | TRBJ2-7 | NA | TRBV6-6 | CASSHDRGGSYEQYF | TGTGCCAGCAGCCACGATAGAGGGGGCTCCTACGAGCAGTACTTC
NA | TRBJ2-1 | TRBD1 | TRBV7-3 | CASSSTGQGEQFF | TGTGCCAGCAGCTCTACCGGACAGGGGGAGCAGTTCTTC
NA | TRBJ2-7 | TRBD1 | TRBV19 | CASSRVAGTGYEQYF | TGTGCCAGCAGTAGAGTGGCTGGGACAGGCTACGAGCAGTACTTC
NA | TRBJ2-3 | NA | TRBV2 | CASSVGRGTDTQYF | TGTGCCAGCAGTGTTGGCAGGGGCACAGATACGCAGTATTTT
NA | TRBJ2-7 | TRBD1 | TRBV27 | CASSPGTGGISEQYF | TGTGCCAGCAGTCCCGGGACAGGGGGAATCAGCGAGCAGTACTTC
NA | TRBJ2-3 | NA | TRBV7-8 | CASSLSLNKDTQYF | TGTGCCAGCAGCTTATCCCTGAACAAAGATACGCAGTATTTT
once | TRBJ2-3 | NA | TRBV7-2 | CASSLSTDTQYF | TGTGCCAGCAGCTTAAGCACAGATACGCAGTATTTT
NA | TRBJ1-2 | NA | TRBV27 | CASSLSGLLRQTNYGYTF | TGTGCCAGCAGTTTATCCGGGCTCCTGAGACAGACTAACTATGGCTACACCTTC
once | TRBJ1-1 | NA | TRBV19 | CASLHTPNTEAFF | TGTGCCAGTCTCCACACTCCCAACACTGAAGCTTTCTTT
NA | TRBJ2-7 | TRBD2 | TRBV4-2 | CASSHTLAGTAYEQYF | TGTGCCAGCAGCCACACACTAGCGGGTACCGCCTACGAGCAGTACTTC